These 9 T cell receptor beta chains share one sample of origin, sequenced in a study of T cell responses to AZD1222 COVID-19 vaccine. Sequencing used immunoSEQ multiplex PCR; TCRdb keeps in-frame clones, though not all of them. The table records 150,000 to 160,000 clones, roughly nine tenths of them present only once. The sample consisted of peripheral blood, taken on day 0 of MenACWY control vaccination. These receptors all stem from an adult in good health.

This clone was seen once. The chain uses TRBV5-4 and TRBJ2-3, with 10 bases aligning to TRBD2. The CDR3 runs 16 residues. Looked up from germline, CDR1 is SGHNT and CDR2 is YYREEE (reference sequence). Trimming removed 7 bases from V and 0 bases from J; junction bases left unmatched: 8. This chain's CDR3 is CASQSVAGGSTDTQYF. The CDR3 DNA sequence: TGTGCCAGCCAGTCGGTAGCGGGGGGCAGCACAGATACGCAGTATTTT. Using reference TRBV5-4 and TRBJ2-3 for the parts outside the CDR3, the full variable domain is ETGVTQSPTHLIKTRGQQVTLRCSSQSGHNTVSWYQQALGQGPQFIFQYYREEENGRGNFPPRFSGLQFPNYSSELNVNALELDDSALYLCASQSVAGGSTDTQYFGPGTRLTVL.

The chain uses TRBV29-1 and TRBJ2-3, with 8 bases fitting TRBD2. The CDR3 is made up of 14 amino acids. CDR1 is SQVTM, CDR2 ANQGSEA, per germline. The trim removed 5 bases at V and 4 bases at J, leaving 8 bases unmatched. The chain's CDR3 is CSVPGTSHSDTQYF. CDR3 DNA: TGCAGCGTTCCCGGGACTAGTCATTCAGATACGCAGTATTTT.

The chain is built from TRBV6-5 and TRBJ2-2; 7 nucleotides match TRBD1. Trimming removed 10 bases from V and 3 bases from J; junction bases left unmatched: 8. The V gene's germline CDR1 is MNHEY and CDR2 SVGAGI. The CDR3 consists of 14 residues. The CDR3, as DNA: TGTGCCACAACCGGGACAGCAGACACCGGGGAGCTGTTTTTT. Residues: CATTGTADTGELFF.

The gene calls are TRBV2 and TRBJ2-1, with D unclear. The CDR3 is 14 residues long. Between the trimmed V and J ends, which lost 4 bases and 0 bases, there was a span of 7 bases. Germline CDR1 is SNHLY and CDR2 is FYNNEI. CDR3 in DNA: TGTGCCAGCAGTGTTCCCAGCTCCTACAATGAGCAGTTCTTC. Translating it yields CASSVPSSYNEQFF.

The J gene is TRBJ1-2, the V gene TRBV6-2 or TRBV6-3, with 9 positions matching TRBD1. J lost 7 bases, V lost 5 bases, and 14 bases had no gene match. The germline V gene encodes CDR1 MNHEY and CDR2 SVGEGT. The CDR3 has 16 amino acids. The CDR3 sequence: CASSPSGTGYLFGYTF. The CDR3 DNA sequence: TGTGCCAGCAGTCCATCCGGGACAGGGTACCTCTTTGGCTACACCTTC.

The V gene is TRBV6-4, the J gene TRBJ2-2; 8 nucleotides line up with TRBD1. V was clipped by 9 bases and J by 3 bases; unmatched bases: 6. CDR1 and CDR2 from the germline V gene are MRHNA and SNTAGT. The CDR3 is made up of 14 amino acids. In DNA form, the CDR3 reads TGTGCCAGTAGGGGACAGGTGGACACCGGGGAGCTGTTTTTT. It translates to CASRGQVDTGELFF.

The rearrangement uses TRBV18 and TRBJ2-3; D remains ambiguous. Trimming removed 2 bases from V and 2 bases from J, with 8 bases in between. CDR1 and CDR2 from the germline V gene are KGHSH and LQKENI. The CDR3 loop spans 14 amino acids. CDR3 in amino acids: CASSPTATTDTQYF. CDR3 sequence (DNA): TGTGCCAGCTCACCAACGGCTACCACAGATACGCAGTATTTT.

In its sample, this clone was seen once. Here the CDR3 DNA reads TGTGCCAGCAGGGGGGGACGAGGAACTGAAGCTTTCTTT. It translates to CASRGGRGTEAFF. This rearrangement joins TRBV7-9 to TRBJ1-1, with D tentatively TRBD1 (5 bases). The germline V and J ends were trimmed by 6 bases and 5 bases, with 13 bases remaining between them. CDR3 length equals 13 residues. CDR1 and CDR2 from the germline V gene are SEHNR and FQNEAQ (reference sequence).

The chain carries TRBV5-1 and TRBJ1-2; 8 positions match TRBD1. CDR1 and CDR2 (germline): SGHRS, YFSETQ. CDR3 size: 14 residues. J was trimmed by 7 bases and V by 0 bases; bases with no gene match: 5. The CDR3 loop reads CASSLGQGTGGYTF. The CDR3 nucleotides read TGCGCCAGCAGCTTGGGACAGGGGACAGGTGGCTACACCTTC.